This TCR beta chain was captured in a study of beta chain features in type 1 diabetes. V was pared by 10 bases and J by 5 bases, with 9 bases of the junction left unmatched. Germline V CDR1 and CDR2: MNHNS, SASEGT. CDR3 size: 13 residues. Study observations and caveats: VDJ junctions from type 1 diabetes patients carried fewer insertions and larger deletions.

On this clone: Antigen unknown.

Expressed TCRB transcripts got sequenced, as all isolated RNA was reverse transcribed. It was found that naive, central memory and regulatory T cell samples averaged about 3.57 million reads. Method: immunoSEQ multiplex PCR; TCRdb's copy keeps in-frame clones and lacks some. In the table there are about 250,000 clones, roughly 15% of which are singletons. The source is a woman aged 40 to 55 in good health. The rearrangement joins TRBV6-1 to TRBJ1-1; 8 nucleotides match TRBD1. Sequenced: naive CD4+ T cells from blood. CDR3 sequence (DNA): TGTGCCATCGATGACAGGGGTCGGACTGAAGCTTTCTTT. It codes for CAIDDRGRTEAFF.